Presented here are 24 T cell receptor beta chains from one specimen sequenced in a study of blood T cell repertoires in COVID-19 (dated by TCRdb to about 2020). The library was produced with the immunoSEQ multiplex PCR assay. Entries here come from immuneACCESS through TCRdb and include only in-frame sequences with V and J called. Some clones fail to appear in such tables; in the studies checked, an unresolved V gene covers under half of the shortfall, and the cause of the remainder is unknown. The sample table lists roughly 250,000 clones, 70% to 90% of them with a count of one. More than 3.5% of the sample lies in the top ten. Sequenced input: PBMCs or T cells enriched from blood (not recorded which). These TCRs come from a woman in her 30s who had recovered from COVID-19.

The chain uses TRBV11-3 and TRBJ2-1; 10 positions agree with TRBD2. CDR1 and CDR2 from the germline V gene are SGHNT and YENEEA. Trimming at V came to 1 base and at J to 7 bases, leaving 7 bases not matched to a gene. CDR3 length: 16 amino acids. CDR3 in amino acids: CASSLASSGRRNEQFF. The DNA for the CDR3 is TGTGCCAGCAGCTTAGCCTCTAGCGGGAGAAGGAATGAGCAGTTCTTC.

Written as DNA, the CDR3 is TGTGGATACTACGAGGGGGGGGATGGCTACACCTTC. Residues: CGYYEGGDGYTF. The chain has TRBV28 and TRBJ1-2; D might be TRBD1 (6 bases). The CDR3 has 12 residues. The germline gives CDR1 MDHEN, CDR2 SYDVKM.

This clone has only a few counts. The chain has TRBV12-3 or TRBV12-4 and TRBJ2-5, with TRBD1 matching 8 bases. V lost 4 bases and J lost 3; bases outside the gene matches: 1. The CDR3 consists of 13 residues. The CDR3 sequence is CASSSDREETQYF. The CDR3, as DNA: TGTGCCAGCAGTTCGGACAGGGAAGAGACCCAGTACTTC.

In DNA form, the CDR3 reads TGTGCCAGCAGCGTTAGGACAGCAGATACGCAGTATTTT. Protein sequence: CASSVRTADTQYF. The chain carries TRBV9 and TRBJ2-3, with D possibly matching TRBD1 (6 bases). CDR1 SGDLS and CDR2 YYNGEE come from the germline V gene. This CDR3 contains 13 residues. The germline V and J ends were trimmed by 2 bases and 4 bases, with 8 bases remaining between them. Drawing the rest from reference TRBV9 and TRBJ2-3, the complete variable domain is DSGVTQTPKHLITATGQRVTLRCSPRSGDLSVYWYQQSLDQGLQFLIQYYNGEERAKGNILERFSAQQFPDLHSELNLSSLELGDSALYFCASSVRTADTQYFGPGTRLTVL.

The chain has TRBV28 and TRBJ1-5; D might be TRBD1 (5 bases). The ends were cut back, 5 bases at V and 6 bases at J, with 17 bases in the middle. CDR1 MDHEN and CDR2 SYDVKM come from the germline V gene. This CDR3 contains 15 residues. This CDR3 is CASSNAGGQGQPQHF. The CDR3, as DNA: TGTGCCAGCAGTAATGCCGGGGGTCAAGGTCAGCCCCAGCATTTT. Filled out from reference TRBV28 and TRBJ1-5, the complete variable domain reads DVKVTQSSRYLVKRTGEKVFLECVQDMDHENMFWYRQDPGLGLRLIYFSYDVKMKEKGDIPEGYSVSREKKERFSLILESASTNQTSMYLCASSNAGGQGQPQHFGDGTRLSIL.

This rearrangement joins TRBV3-1 (or the pseudogene TRBV3-2) to TRBJ1-2; D may be TRBD1 (5 bases). The germline gives CDR1 LGHDT, CDR2 YNNKEL (reference sequence). The V end was cut by 0 bases, the J end by 2 bases, with 10 bases between. The CDR3 loop spans 15 amino acids. CDR3 region: CASSQDNGGNYGYTF. DNA for the CDR3: TGTGCCAGCAGCCAAGATAATGGGGGGAACTATGGCTACACCTTC.

The chain links TRBV6-1 to TRBJ1-6; D gene uncertain. This CDR3 region has 15 residues. Germline loops: CDR1 MNHNS, CDR2 SASEGT. The ends were cut back, 2 bases at V and 0 bases at J, with 5 bases in the middle. The CDR3 DNA is TGTGCCAGCAGTGAATCGGGCTCCTATAATTCACCCCTCCACTTT. Translating gives CASSESGSYNSPLHF.

V is TRBV28 and J is TRBJ1-1; D perhaps matches TRBD1 (5 bases). CDR1 MDHEN and CDR2 SYDVKM come from the germline V gene. This CDR3 is built from 15 residues. Trimming cost V 8 bases and J 5 bases, with 21 bases left between them. This CDR3 reads CASSGGVGGRTEAFF. DNA for the CDR3: TGTGCCAGCTCGGGAGGGGTCGGTGGGAGGACTGAAGCTTTCTTT.

V and J are TRBV11-1 and TRBJ2-3; D is unresolved. The germline gives CDR1 SGHAT, CDR2 FQDESV (reference sequence). Deletions cut 4 bases from V and 1 base from J, with 12 bases between. The CDR3 has 15 amino acids. The CDR3 bases are TGTGCCAGCAGCTCCGTCCGGGTGCGCACAGATACGCAGTATTTT. Its protein product is CASSSVRVRTDTQYF.

This chain joins TRBV29-1 and TRBJ2-7, with 11 bases aligning to TRBD2. The CDR3 consists of 11 residues. The V and J ends lost 5 bases and 11 bases, in that order; junction bases with no gene match: 5. CDR1 is SQVTM, CDR2 ANQGSEA, per germline. The CDR3 loop is CSVSTSGKEYF. CDR3 in DNA: TGCAGCGTTTCGACTAGCGGGAAGGAGTACTTC.

V and J are TRBV7-9 and TRBJ2-7; D perhaps matches TRBD1 (6 bases). The ends were cut back, 5 bases at V and 3 bases at J, with 14 bases in the middle. Germline CDR1 is SEHNR and CDR2 is FQNEAQ (reference sequence). The CDR3 sequence is 14 residues long. CDR3 DNA: TGTGCCAGCAGCCCCCGGGACACCAGCTACGAGCAGTACTTC. This translates into CASSPRDTSYEQYF.

This sequence joins TRBV28 and TRBJ1-2, with a weak D call TRBD1 (6 bases). The CDR3 is 14 amino acids. CDR1 is MDHEN and CDR2 is SYDVKM in the germline V gene. V was shortened by 10 bases and J by 2 bases, with 17 bases between the two germline ends. The CDR3 spells CANRPAGQNYGYTF. DNA of the CDR3: TGTGCCAACCGCCCTGCCGGACAGAACTATGGCTACACCTTC.

The chain recombines TRBV5-1 with TRBJ2-7; TRBD1 agrees at 9 bases. This CDR3 has 14 residues. Germline CDR1 SGHRS, CDR2 YFSETQ. With 4 bases clipped from V and 5 bases from J, the junction kept 7 bases outside the gene matches. The CDR3 DNA is TGCGCCAGCAGCCAACGAGGACAGGGGAACGAGCAGTACTTC. It translates to CASSQRGQGNEQYF. Full variable domain (rest looked up from reference TRBV5-1 and TRBJ2-7): KAGVTQTPRYLIKTRGQQVTLSCSPISGHRSVSWYQQTPGQGLQFLFEYFSETQRNKGNFPGRFSGRQFSNSRSEMNVSTLELGDSALYLCASSQRGQGNEQYFGPGTRLTVT.

This clone occurred once. This sequence joins TRBV10-3 and TRBJ1-2, with D possibly TRBD1 on 6 matching bases. Trimming removed 6 bases from V and 0 bases from J, with 11 bases in between. Germline CDR1 ENHRY, CDR2 SYGVKD. CDR3 size: 14 residues. In nucleotides, the CDR3 is TGTGCCATCAGGTTGGACAGACCTAACTATGGCTACACCTTC. This encodes CAIRLDRPNYGYTF.

This clone was seen only once. This rearrangement joins TRBV29-1 to TRBJ2-3; 11 bases line up with TRBD2. Germline assignment: CDR1 SQVTM and CDR2 ANQGSEA. CDR3 length: 13 residues. V lost 6 bases and J lost 3; bases outside the gene matches: 2. The CDR3 region has the DNA TGCAGCGTCGCTAGCGGGGGGACAGATACGCAGTATTTT. Its translation: CSVASGGTDTQYF.

The V call is TRBV28, the J call TRBJ2-7, with TRBD1 matching 9 bases. The germline V gene encodes CDR1 MDHEN and CDR2 SYDVKM. This CDR3 spans 15 amino acids. The junction had 8 bases not matched to a gene; V was cut back by 4 bases and J by 4 bases. CDR3 loop: CASSSTGTGSYEQYF. The CDR3 nucleotides read TGTGCCAGCAGTTCTACCGGGACAGGGTCATACGAGCAGTACTTC.

This clone was counted a single time. The chain is built from TRBV7-8 and TRBJ1-1; the D gene is possibly TRBD1 (6 bases). The V end was cut by 5 bases, the J end by 1 base, with 11 bases between. The CDR3 runs to 14 residues. CDR1 and CDR2 from the germline V gene are SGHVS and FQNEAQ. CDR3 region: CASSLVQGNTEAFF. The CDR3 nucleotides read TGTGCCAGCAGCCTTGTACAGGGGAACACTGAAGCTTTCTTT.

The chain uses TRBV14 and TRBJ1-1, with unresolved D. V lost 1 base and J lost 5, with 11 bases in between. The CDR3 runs 14 residues. Germline CDR1 reads SGHDN; CDR2 reads FVKESK. CDR3 residues: CASSQVPERTEAFF. CDR3 sequence (DNA): TGTGCCAGCAGCCAAGTCCCAGAGAGGACTGAAGCTTTCTTT. The whole variable domain, remainder taken from reference TRBV14 and TRBJ1-1, is EAGVTQFPSHSVIEKGQTVTLRCDPISGHDNLYWYRRVMGKEIKFLLHFVKESKQDESGMPNNRFLAERTGGTYSTLKVQPAELEDSGVYFCASSQVPERTEAFFGQGTRLTVV.

V is TRBV30 and J is TRBJ1-1; TRBD1 might be the D (6 bases). Germline assignment: CDR1 GTSNPN and CDR2 SVGIG (reference sequence). V was shortened by 1 base and J by 1 base, with 7 bases between the two germline ends. The CDR3 is made up of 13 amino acids. CDR3 amino acids: CAWSGGGNTEAFF. The DNA of the CDR3 is TGTGCCTGGAGTGGAGGGGGGAACACTGAAGCTTTCTTT.

This clone was detected a few times. V and J are TRBV29-1 and TRBJ1-4; no firm D call. The germline V gene encodes CDR1 SQVTM and CDR2 ANQGSEA. V lost 5 bases to trimming and J lost 8 bases, with 6 bases between them. This CDR3 has 10 amino acids. The CDR3 is CSVREEKLFF. For the CDR3, the DNA is TGCAGCGTTCGAGAAGAAAAACTGTTTTTT.

The chain has TRBV28 and TRBJ1-5; D gene unclear. Looked up from germline, CDR1 is MDHEN and CDR2 is SYDVKM. V was cut by 2 bases and J by 6 bases, with 11 bases left in between. This CDR3 is built from 14 residues. CDR3 coding DNA: TGTGCCAGCAGTTTACCCCCAGCGTCTCAGCCCCAGCATTTT. It specifies CASSLPPASQPQHF. Full variable domain (remainder filled in from reference TRBV28 and TRBJ1-5): DVKVTQSSRYLVKRTGEKVFLECVQDMDHENMFWYRQDPGLGLRLIYFSYDVKMKEKGDIPEGYSVSREKKERFSLILESASTNQTSMYLCASSLPPASQPQHFGDGTRLSIL.

This clone was observed many times. The chain uses TRBV24-1 and TRBJ2-2, with TRBD1 matching over 7 bases. Germline CDR1 KGHDR, CDR2 SFDVKD. The CDR3 runs to 16 residues. V was pared by 3 bases and J by 2 bases, with 5 bases of the junction left unmatched. CDR3 amino acids: CATSDGRQGNTGELFF. CDR3 coding DNA: TGTGCCACCAGTGATGGGAGACAGGGCAACACCGGGGAGCTGTTTTTT.

The chain employs TRBV15 and TRBJ2-7; D perhaps matches TRBD1 (5 bases). The germline CDR1 and CDR2 sequences are LNHNV and YYDKDF (reference sequence). CDR3 length: 14 amino acids. V lost 0 bases and J 8 bases, leaving 14 bases between the germline ends. The CDR3: CATSRDDPGFQQYF. CDR3 bases: TGTGCCACCAGCAGAGACGACCCAGGGTTCCAGCAGTACTTC.

CDR3 bases: TGTGCCAGCGCTAGGGGGCGCGGTGAGCAGTTCTTC. Translated: CASARGRGEQFF. V usage is TRBV6-5 and J usage is TRBJ2-1; 7 bases align to TRBD1. This CDR3 is built from 12 residues. Looked up from germline, CDR1 is MNHEY and CDR2 is SVGAGI. Trimming at V came to 8 bases and at J to 9 bases, leaving 7 bases not matched to a gene.